The 16 T cell receptor beta chains reported below all come from one sample, sequenced in a study of blood T cells in healthy people across ages. PCR was performed a second time for about 6 to 11 cycles using a sample-barcoded 5' primer and a J-beta primer mix. Using its own MiXCR run on the 5' RACE reads, TCRdb lists one record per CDR3 protein. This repertoire shows roughly 700,000 distinct CDR3 sequences, roughly 32% found once; its top ten account for 15%. Sequenced sample: blood. All receptors come from a woman aged 80 or over in good health.

The chain couples TRBV7-9 to TRBJ2-7; D gene ambiguous. Germline V CDR1 and CDR2: SEHNR, FQNEAQ (reference sequence). V was trimmed by 0 bases and J by 2 bases, leaving 20 bases between them. The CDR3 consists of 18 residues. The CDR3 protein is CASSLAPKGLPLAYEQYF. The CDR3 nucleotides are TGTGCCAGCAGCTTAGCGCCAAAGGGCCTGCCTCTGGCCTACGAGCAGTACTTC.

This clonotype was seen at least ten times. This sequence joins TRBV3-1 and TRBJ1-2, with D possibly TRBD1 on 5 matching bases. There are 13 residues in the CDR3. V lost 2 bases and J 6 bases, leaving 10 bases between the germline ends. Per the germline V gene, CDR1 is LGHDT and CDR2 is YNNKEL (reference sequence). CDR3 amino acids: CASSQRGLNGYTF. The CDR3 nucleotides are TGTGCCAGCAGCCAAAGGGGACTAAATGGCTACACCTTC. Looking up the rest from reference TRBV3-1 and TRBJ1-2 gives the full variable domain: DTAVSQTPKYLVTQMGNDKSIKCEQNLGHDTMYWYKQDSKKFLKIMFSYNNKELIINETVPNRFSPKSPDKAHLNLHINSLELGDSAVYFCASSQRGLNGYTFGSGTRLTVV.

The sample holds many counts of this clonotype. Germline is not matched at one junction end, which may reflect a read error. The chain couples TRBV12-3 or TRBV12-4 to TRBJ1-1; 7 bases agree with TRBD1. This CDR3 has 15 amino acids. The DNA of the CDR3 is TGTGCCAGCAGTCTATCGGGCAGGGGGAACGCTGAAGCTTTCTTT. Translation gives CASSLSGRGNAEAFF.

The sample holds a few counts of this clonotype. This chain joins TRBV6-6 and TRBJ2-7; 9 nucleotides line up with TRBD1. The assigned J gene may be wrong: the sequence end matches TRBJ2-4 better. Germline V gene sequence: CDR1 MNHNY, CDR2 SVGAGI (reference sequence). The CDR3 contains 12 residues. CDR3 amino acids: CASSRQGDIQYF. CDR3 DNA sequence: TGTGCCAGCAGCCGACAGGGGGACATTCAGTACTTC.

This clonotype was found many times. The chain links TRBV7-3 to TRBJ2-1; 8 bases align to TRBD2. V trimming: 2 bases; J trimming: 9 bases; junction bases outside the gene matches: 9. Looked up from germline, CDR1 is SGHTA and CDR2 is FQGTGA. This CDR3 region has 15 residues. CDR3 nucleotide sequence: TGTGCCAGCAGCTTAGGCCGGGGGGGCCGTGGTGAGCAGTTCTTC. This translates into CASSLGRGGRGEQFF.

This clonotype was counted many times. This rearrangement joins TRBV5-1 to TRBJ2-7, with D possibly called TRBD1 or TRBD2 (5 bases each). With 2 bases removed from V and 4 bases from J, the gap between germline ends came to 10 bases. CDR3 size: 13 residues. Germline V CDR1 and CDR2: SGHRS, YFSETQ. CDR3 residues: CASSLAGRYEQYF. CDR3 in DNA: TGCGCCAGCAGCTTAGCAGGGAGATACGAGCAGTACTTC.

This clonotype showed up many times. CDR3 DNA sequence: TGCAGTGCCTTGGATCCCTCCTACTATGGCTACACCTTC. Translating gives CSALDPSYYGYTF. V is TRBV20-1 and J is TRBJ1-2; D call uncertain. CDR3 length equals 13 residues. CDR1 is DFQATT, CDR2 SNEGSKA, per germline (reference sequence). The V end lost 6 bases, the J end lost 3 bases, and 14 bases lay between the germline ends.

Ten or more counts support this clonotype. This sequence joins TRBV10-3 and TRBJ2-5; no firm D call. The CDR3 contains 13 residues. In germline, CDR1 is ENHRY, CDR2 SYGVKD. V was cut by 5 bases and J by 2 bases, with 9 bases left in between. CDR3 DNA: TGTGCCATCAGTCTCGGACCGCAAGAGACCCAGTACTTC. It translates to CAISLGPQETQYF.

This rearrangement joins TRBV4-1 to TRBJ2-7, with TRBD2 matching 10 bases. With V trimmed by 0 bases and J by 2 bases, 4 bases remained unmatched. From germline, CDR1 is MGHRA and CDR2 YSYEKL. The length of the CDR3 is 16 residues. The CDR3, as DNA: TGCGCCAGCAGCCAAGACAGTCTAGCGGGGGCCTACGAGCAGTACTTC. It translates to CASSQDSLAGAYEQYF.

A remark on this clonotype: A junction boundary mismatches the germline segment, possibly from a read error. The chain recombines TRBV5-6 with TRBJ2-5, with 7 bases identical to TRBD1. The CDR3 has 14 residues. Germline V CDR1 and CDR2: SGHDT, YYEEEE. This CDR3 is CTSSCTDRVKTQYF. The CDR3 coding sequence is TGTACCAGCAGCTGCACCGACAGGGTTAAGACCCAGTACTTC.

This clonotype occurred a few times. A single base separates this from a much larger clone, so it may be a read error. The CDR3 DNA reads TGTGCCACCGGCAGTGGCGGGGGGGTTGACAATGAGCAGTTCTTC. Its protein is CATGSGGGVDNEQFF. This rearrangement joins TRBV15 to TRBJ2-1; 9 bases fit TRBD2. The CDR3 contains 15 residues. From germline, CDR1 is LNHNV and CDR2 YYDKDF (reference sequence).

This clonotype was counted only a few times. Given a much more abundant clone one base away, this may be a read error. The rearrangement joins TRBV9 to TRBJ2-7, with 7 bases aligning to TRBD1. The CDR3 runs 13 residues. CDR1 and CDR2 (germline): SGDLS, YYNGEE. J lost 8 bases, V lost 0 bases, and 5 bases had no gene match. CDR3 region: CASSVDVTGQQYF. CDR3 bases: TGTGCCAGCAGCGTAGACGTGACAGGGCAGCAGTACTTC. The whole variable domain, remainder taken from reference TRBV9 and TRBJ2-7, is DSGVTQTPKHLITATGQRVTLRCSPRSGDLSVYWYQQSLDQGLQFLIQYYNGEERAKGNILERFSAQQFPDLHSELNLSSLELGDSALYFCASSVDVTGQQYFGPGTRLTVT.

This clonotype was observed a handful of times. The V gene is TRBV30, the J gene TRBJ2-3; D is uncertain. The germline V gene encodes CDR1 GTSNPN and CDR2 SVGIG (reference sequence). V was trimmed by 1 base and J by 3 bases, leaving 11 bases between them. The CDR3 has 14 amino acids. CDR3 amino acids: CAWSEPGRTDTQYF. Here the CDR3 DNA reads TGTGCCTGGAGTGAGCCGGGCCGTACAGATACGCAGTATTTT.

The V gene is TRBV7-3, the J gene TRBJ2-2, with 8 bases matching TRBD2. This CDR3 is built from 17 residues. Germline assignment: CDR1 SGHTA and CDR2 FQGTGA. Trimming at V came to 6 bases and at J to 5 bases, leaving 14 bases not matched to a gene. The CDR3 region is CASSPNPGGAGTGELFF. The CDR3 coding sequence is TGTGCCAGCAGTCCCAACCCCGGGGGGGCAGGAACCGGGGAGCTGTTTTTT.

This chain uses TRBV10-3 with TRBJ1-5; unclear D gene. Deletions cut 2 bases from V and 4 bases from J, with 9 bases between. This CDR3 is 14 amino acids long. Germline V CDR1 and CDR2: ENHRY, SYGVKD. The CDR3 bases are TGTGCCATCAGTGAGCGAGGGATTAATCAGCCCCAGCATTTT. It yields the protein CAISERGINQPQHF.

CDR3 nucleotide sequence: TGTGCCCTCAAGGCCCTAGCGAACACAGATACGCAGTATTTT. As protein: CALKALANTDTQYF. V gene TRBV12-3 or TRBV12-4 combines with J gene TRBJ2-3; tentatively, D is TRBD2 (6 bases). V dropped 11 bases and J dropped 2 bases, with 17 bases sitting between them. The CDR3 is 14 residues long.